This T cell receptor beta chain was sequenced for a study of blood T cells in healthy people across ages (dated by TCRdb to about 2015). Looking at the study overall: In model experiments, roughly one uniquely barcoded TCR beta cDNA molecule per two T cells was captured by template switching. Four age groups were formed from the donors: young (average 16 years), middle-aged (around 40), aged (about 62) and long-lived (around 82). The study measured age-related changes in TCR beta repertoire diversity using deep sequencing normalized with unique cDNA molecular identifiers. The study analyzed two additional independent replicas of 1 million unique cDNA reads from the same blood draw for two donors, one aged 18 to 29 and one aged 80 or older. Donors of different ages were randomly distributed across sequencing lanes to avoid experimental bias. The investigation overall reported the following: Compared with the aged group, the long-lived group had more naive CD4+ T cells, fewer expanded clones and increased TCR diversity, a pattern suggesting age selection. There was a strong correlation between observed TCR beta diversity and the percentage of naive T cells measured by flow cytometry. Estimates of total diversity from one million sequenced T cells were regarded as lower bounds and underestimates. Observed TCR beta diversity per million T cells fell roughly linearly with age, and a significant reduction was already apparent by age approximately 40. Conclusive comparison of naive and antigen-experienced compartments was prevented by the profiling of bulk unsorted PBMCs. Donor CMV infection status was unknown, potentially confounding age-related changes in expanded clonotypes.

Receptor amplification or capture employed 5' RACE. This sample was sequenced with an Illumina HiSeq 2500. A second roughly 7 to 12 cycle PCR used a sample-barcoded 5' primer and a J-beta primer mix. Each TCR beta cDNA molecule received a unique molecular identifier from a template-switch 5' adaptor carrying 12 random nucleotides. At least 2.5 million CDR3-containing paired-end reads were obtained from each sample. All of the RNA was converted into first-strand cDNA using the Mint cDNA synthesis kit, with a TRBC-specific oligonucleotide serving as the primer. All cDNA was treated with uracil-DNA glycosylase and then went through a first 18-cycle PCR with the universal primers M1SS and BC2_uni_R. The authors processed their data as follows. Each sample was normalized by randomly selecting 1 million high-quality reads, each carrying a distinct molecular identifier. Instead of being binned into consensus sequences, reads with shared molecular identifiers were discarded. MiTCR, set to a Q25 quality threshold and the strictest error-elimination algorithm, was used for CDR3 identification, clonotype clustering and error correction. A nonparametric unseen species model using Euler transformation provided a lower-bound estimate of total TCR beta diversity. TCRdb reprocessing: public reads trimmed at Q25 with fastp, clones called with MiXCR, in-frame beta chains kept. Entries that share a CDR3 protein sequence are merged under the most common genes and DNA. TCRdb, rather than the study authors, made the V and J calls. A total of 600,000 to 1,000,000 distinct CDR3 sequences appear in this sample, 55% to 75% of them only once. The top ten clonotypes cover roughly 22% of the sample.

There are 15 amino acids in the CDR3, from cysteine to phenylalanine inclusive. The entry retains the CDR3 DNA only, 45 bases that are in frame from base 1. The germline V gene (reference sequence) gives CDR1 as SEHNR and CDR2 as FQNEAQ. The trim is 5 bases for V and 2 bases for J, with a gap of 14 bases between the germline ends. Donors were 39 systemically healthy Caucasian individuals from Russia aged roughly 6 to 90 years. Roughly 11 milliliters of peripheral blood were drawn from each donor into EDTA-treated Vacutainer tubes. PBMCs were isolated by Ficoll-Paque density-gradient centrifugation, with at least 6.5 million obtained per sample. Total RNA was extracted from PBMCs with Trizol reagent, with at least 6 micrograms obtained per sample. Naive CD45RAhigh/CD27high T cell percentages were measured by flow cytometry on a PBMC aliquot from every donor. A remark on this clonotype: Its binding antigen is unknown. There are no base qualities to consult, and no much larger clone falls within one base.

This clonotype was obtained from a man in his thirties or forties in good health. The chain is assembled from TRBV7-9 and TRBJ2-3, with the D gene too uncertain to name. Source material: blood. CDR3 loop: CASSSWGADTDTQYF. The nucleotide sequence is given as TGTGCCAGCAGCAGCTGGGGTGCCGACACAGATACGCAGTATTTT.